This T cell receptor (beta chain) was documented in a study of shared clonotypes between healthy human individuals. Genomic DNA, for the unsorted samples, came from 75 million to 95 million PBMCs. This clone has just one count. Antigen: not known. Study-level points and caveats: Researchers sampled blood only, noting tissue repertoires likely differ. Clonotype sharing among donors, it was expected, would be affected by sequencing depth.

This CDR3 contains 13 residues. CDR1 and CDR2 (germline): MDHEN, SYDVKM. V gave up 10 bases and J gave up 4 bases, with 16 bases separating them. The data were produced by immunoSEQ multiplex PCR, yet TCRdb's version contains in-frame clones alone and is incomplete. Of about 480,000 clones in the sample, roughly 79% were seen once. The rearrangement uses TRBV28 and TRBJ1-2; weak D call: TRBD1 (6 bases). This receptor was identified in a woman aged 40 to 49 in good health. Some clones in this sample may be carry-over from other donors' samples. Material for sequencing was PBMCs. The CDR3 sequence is CATLTDRIYGYTF. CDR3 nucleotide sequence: TGTGCCACCCTAACGGACAGAATCTATGGCTACACCTTC.